The rows below give T cell receptor beta chains drawn from one sample of a study of blood T cell repertoires in COVID-19. Repertoires were generated with immunoSEQ multiplex PCR, while TCRdb's copy carries only in-frame clones and drops some. The top ten hold about 4.9% of the sample, which has 360,000 or so clones, 83% seen once. Specimen: PBMCs or T cells enriched from blood (not recorded which). The source of these receptors is a woman between 50 and 59 years old who had recovered from COVID-19. The CDR3 runs from the conserved cysteine through the conserved F or W. D genes are given only for firm matches. The size of a clone is reported for some rows only, either as once, few or many, or as a class for expanded clones.

CDR3 DNA,CDR3 protein,D gene,clone size,V gene,J gene
TGTGCCAGCAGTACCAGGGGCTCAACTAATGAAAAACTGTTTTTT,CASSTRGSTNEKLFF,-,-,TRBV27,TRBJ1-4
TGTGCCAGCAGCCAGGCAGGGGGCTCTGGAAACACCATATATTTT,CASSQAGGSGNTIYF,TRBD1,-,TRBV4-2,TRBJ1-3
TGTGCCTGGAGTCGGGAAACCTCTGGGGCCAACGTCCTGACTTTC,CAWSRETSGANVLTF,-,-,TRBV30,TRBJ2-6
TGCGCCAGCAGCCAAGTGGCAGGGACATTTGAGGACTATGGCTACACCTTC,CASSQVAGTFEDYGYTF,-,-,TRBV4-3,TRBJ1-2
TGTGCCAGCAGCCAAGATGCCCCGCAGGAAGCTTTCTTT,CASSQDAPQEAFF,-,-,TRBV3-1/TRBV3-2,TRBJ1-1
TGTGCCAGCTCTCAAGCTTACAGGATGAACACTGAAGCTTTCTTT,CASSQAYRMNTEAFF,-,-,TRBV18,TRBJ1-1
TGCGCCAGCAGCCCGCTCACAGGGGCGAACACTGAAGCTTTCTTT,CASSPLTGANTEAFF,TRBD1,many,TRBV5-1,TRBJ1-1
TGTGCCATCGGGGGGACAGGCTCTACTGAAGCTTTCTTT,CAIGGTGSTEAFF,TRBD1,-,TRBV10-3,TRBJ1-1
TGCGCCAGCACGGAGGGAAATGAGCAGTTCTTC,CASTEGNEQFF,-,once,TRBV5-1,TRBJ2-1
TGTGCCAGCAGCTCACAGACAGGGGACTATGGCTACACCTTC,CASSSQTGDYGYTF,TRBD1,-,TRBV11-1,TRBJ1-2
TGTGCCAGCAGTTTACGGGCAGGGGGCTCATACGAGCAGTACTTC,CASSLRAGGSYEQYF,TRBD1,-,TRBV28,TRBJ2-7
TGCGCCAGCAGCTTGGGACAGGGGGCTTTGGGGTATGGCTACACCTTC,CASSLGQGALGYGYTF,TRBD1,-,TRBV5-1,TRBJ1-2
TGTGCCAGCAGCCAAGTAGGGGGCAGGAGGAACTATGGCTACACCTTC,CASSQVGGRRNYGYTF,TRBD1,-,TRBV14,TRBJ1-2
TGCGCCAGCAGCTTGGGGAGCTCCTATAATTCACCCCTCCACTTT,CASSLGSSYNSPLHF,-,-,TRBV5-1,TRBJ1-6
TGTGCCAGTAGTATCTTACTAGCGGGAGCCAGCACCGGGGAGCTGTTTTTT,CASSILLAGASTGELFF,TRBD2,few,TRBV19,TRBJ2-2
TGTGCCAGCAGTCTAGGGGGCTTCTATGGCTACACCTTC,CASSLGGFYGYTF,TRBD1,-,TRBV14,TRBJ1-2
TGTGCCAGCAGTTTTCGCCCGCAGGGGCTGGCGAACACTGAAGCTTTCTTT,CASSFRPQGLANTEAFF,-,-,TRBV27,TRBJ1-1
TGTGCCAGCAGCCCCCCCCCGCTAGCGGGTTACGAGCAGTACTTC,CASSPPPLAGYEQYF,TRBD2,-,TRBV7-2,TRBJ2-7
TGTGCCAGCAGTCCACGCGGCACAGATACGCAGTATTTT,CASSPRGTDTQYF,-,-,TRBV12-3/TRBV12-4,TRBJ2-3
TGTGCCAGCAGCCAACTGTCAGATACGCAGTATTTT,CASSQLSDTQYF,-,few,TRBV12-3/TRBV12-4,TRBJ2-3
TGTGCCAGCAGCCCCGACCATTCCAGGACCTACGAGCAGTACTTC,CASSPDHSRTYEQYF,-,-,TRBV27,TRBJ2-7
TGTGCCAGCAGCTTGGAGATAGCGGGGCACTACGAGCAGTACTTC,CASSLEIAGHYEQYF,TRBD2,-,TRBV7-2,TRBJ2-7
TGTGCCAGCAGCTTAGAGGGAGGGAGAGCAGATACGCAGTATTTT,CASSLEGGRADTQYF,TRBD2,-,TRBV7-3,TRBJ2-3
TGTGCCAGCAGCTCACTAAGGTGGCGCAATGAGCAGTTCTTC,CASSSLRWRNEQFF,-,-,TRBV11-3,TRBJ2-1
TGTGCCAGCAGCTTAGGTGGGACACTTAGGACTGAAGCTTTCTTT,CASSLGGTLRTEAFF,-,few,TRBV7-2,TRBJ1-1
TGTGCCAGCAGCCTCACCGGGGAACAGCAGTTCTTC,CASSLTGEQQFF,-,-,TRBV7-3,TRBJ2-1
TGTGCCAGCAGCCAGGACAGAGCGAGGGTTAACTTC,CASSQDRARVNF,-,-,TRBV5-8,TRBJ1-2
TGCGCCAGCAGCCAAACAGGTGGTAGTCAGCCCCAGCATTTT,CASSQTGGSQPQHF,-,-,TRBV4-1,TRBJ1-5
TGTGCCAGTAGTCCTCAGTCTTCGCCCCAGCATTTT,CASSPQSSPQHF,-,few,TRBV19,TRBJ1-5
TGTGCCAGCTCACTACACGGACAGGGTTATAATTCACCCCTCCACTTT,CASSLHGQGYNSPLHF,TRBD1,-,TRBV18,TRBJ1-6
TGTGCCATCAGGTTGGGACAGGCGAACACTGAAGCTTTCTTT,CAIRLGQANTEAFF,TRBD1,-,TRBV10-3,TRBJ1-1
TGTGCCAGCAGCCGCAAGACAGGGGGCTATTCACCCCTCCACTTT,CASSRKTGGYSPLHF,TRBD1,-,TRBV11-3,TRBJ1-6
TGTGCCAGTAGTTTGTCAGGGGGAAACACTGAAGCTTTCTTT,CASSLSGGNTEAFF,TRBD1,-,TRBV19,TRBJ1-1
TGTGCCAGCAGCAAGGACAGGGGATCGAATGGCTACACCTTC,CASSKDRGSNGYTF,TRBD1,once,TRBV3-1/TRBV3-2,TRBJ1-2
TGTGCCAGCAGCGTCGACAGGAATGGCTACACCTTC,CASSVDRNGYTF,-,-,TRBV5-6,TRBJ1-2
TGTGCCAGCAGCCATCCGACAGGCCCTAGAGAGCAGTTCTTC,CASSHPTGPREQFF,-,-,TRBV4-2,TRBJ2-1
TGTGCCAGTAGTAACACCGGGACAGGATATGGCTACACCTTC,CASSNTGTGYGYTF,TRBD1,once,TRBV19,TRBJ1-2
TGTGCCAGCAGCTTGGCGCTAGCGGGAAGCTCTGGGGCCAACGTCCTGACTTTC,CASSLALAGSSGANVLTF,TRBD2,-,TRBV5-4,TRBJ2-6
TGTGCCAGCAGCAAAGGATGCGCCTACGAGCAGTACTTC,CASSKGCAYEQYF,-,once,TRBV21-1,TRBJ2-7
TGTGCCAGCAGACAGGGACATCAGAACACTGAAGCTTTCTTT,CASRQGHQNTEAFF,-,-,TRBV27,TRBJ1-1
TGCAGCGTTGATGCGGGAGGGAACTACGAGCAGTACTTC,CSVDAGGNYEQYF,TRBD2,-,TRBV29-1,TRBJ2-7
TGTGCCAGCAGTCCTATGGGCAGGGCGTTGGGGCAGCCCCAGCATTTT,CASSPMGRALGQPQHF,-,few,TRBV27,TRBJ1-5
TGTGCCAGCAGCCTACTTAGGGGACAGGGGGGCTACACCTTC,CASSLLRGQGGYTF,TRBD1,-,TRBV7-3,TRBJ1-2
TGTGCCAGCAGCCACCGGGACAGGGCTAACTATGGCTACACCTTC,CASSHRDRANYGYTF,TRBD1,-,TRBV3-1/TRBV3-2,TRBJ1-2
TGTGCCAGTACACCCCAGGGAAGCTATGGCTACACCTTC,CASTPQGSYGYTF,-,-,TRBV19,TRBJ1-2
TGTGCCAGCAGTGAAGGGACAGTCTCCAATCAGCCCCAGCATTTT,CASSEGTVSNQPQHF,-,-,TRBV6-1,TRBJ1-5
TGTGCCAGCAGCACAGGGCCCGGGAGGGCAGATACGCAGTATTTT,CASSTGPGRADTQYF,TRBD2,-,TRBV7-2,TRBJ2-3
TGCGCCAGCAGCCAAGAAGCTCATCTAGTGCAGTACTTC,CASSQEAHLVQYF,-,-,TRBV4-3,TRBJ2-7
TGTGCCAGCCAGGCAAATCTATACAATGAGCAGTTCTTC,CASQANLYNEQFF,-,-,TRBV11-2,TRBJ2-1
TGTGCCACCAGTGACCTTAACAGGGCTCGGTATGAGACCCAGTACTTC,CATSDLNRARYETQYF,-,-,TRBV24-1,TRBJ2-5
TGTGCCAGCAGCCCCCACCGGGACAGTTTTTCGACTGAAGCTTTCTTT,CASSPHRDSFSTEAFF,TRBD1,-,TRBV9,TRBJ1-1
TGTGCCAGCAGACGATCACAGGATTATACGGGTGGCTACACCTTC,CASRRSQDYTGGYTF,-,few,TRBV4-2,TRBJ1-2
TGTGCCAGCAGCTTACAGGGCAATCAGCCCCAGCATTTT,CASSLQGNQPQHF,-,few,TRBV7-2,TRBJ1-5
TGTGCCAGTAGTATCTCAGGGCGGAAGGATGAGCAGTTCTTC,CASSISGRKDEQFF,-,-,TRBV19,TRBJ2-1
TGTGCCAGCAGCAAGGGACAGGCGATGAACACTGAAGCTTTCTTT,CASSKGQAMNTEAFF,TRBD1,-,TRBV11-2,TRBJ1-1
TGCGCCAGCAGCCAATCTGGGACTAGAGGAAATCGCGAGCAGTTCTTC,CASSQSGTRGNREQFF,TRBD2,few,TRBV4-1,TRBJ2-1
TGTGCCAGCAGTTCTTCCTCTGGAAACACCATATATTTT,CASSSSSGNTIYF,-,-,TRBV27,TRBJ1-3
TGTGCCAGCAGCTTATCTGGGACAGCCTATAACTATGGCTACACCTTC,CASSLSGTAYNYGYTF,TRBD1,-,TRBV7-9,TRBJ1-2
TGTGCCAGCAGCGGAAGACAGGGGGCACATGGGGCCAACGTCCTGACTTTC,CASSGRQGAHGANVLTF,TRBD1,-,TRBV5-4,TRBJ2-6